The present TCR beta chain was sequenced within a study of T cell changes during pregnancy in multiple sclerosis. Sequencing was performed with immunoSEQ multiplex PCR; in TCRdb, only in-frame clones are kept and a portion is missing. The sample has around 43,000 clones, almost 95% seen once. Trimming at V came to 5 bases and at J to 2 bases, leaving 3 bases not matched to a gene. The germline V gene encodes CDR1 SGHAT and CDR2 FQNNGV. This CDR3 is 15 amino acids long. The source is a female donor with multiple sclerosis, enrolled in a pregnancy study. The chain links TRBV11-2 to TRBJ2-6; 7 bases are shared with TRBD2. The sample consisted of CD4+ T cells from peripheral blood mononuclear cells, taken before pregnancy. In nucleotides, the CDR3 is TGTGCCAGCAGCGTCAGCGGGACTGGGGCCAACGTCCTGACTTTC. Residues: CASSVSGTGANVLTF.